These T cell receptor beta chains were read from a single sample in a study of identical twins. MiXCR, applied by TCRdb to the 5' RACE reads, yields one record per CDR3 protein. Found here are hundreds of thousands of distinct CDR3 sequences, 18% of them singletons; the top ten hold roughly 14%. These data were also filed under a second study, of T cells expressing NK-cell markers.

The sample taken for sequencing was PBMCs. These receptors were obtained from a woman aged 18-29 years in good health. Both conserved end residues are trimmed from each CDR3.

TRBV27	TRBJ2-2	ASSLLVGSGTGELF
TRBV7-9	TRBJ2-1	ASSGRRFNEQF
TRBV18	TRBJ2-5	ASSLTYETQY
TRBV5-1	TRBJ2-3	ASNRGLGNTDTQY
TRBV10-3	TRBJ2-1	AITPAWLAENNEQF
TRBV4-3	TRBJ2-2	ASRKRLAGDTGELF
TRBV4-3	TRBJ2-7	ASSQAIHQRGYYEQY
TRBV20-1	TRBJ1-5	SASDGYNQPQH
TRBV12-3/TRBV12-4	TRBJ2-7	ASSLRGSVYEQY
TRBV21-1	TRBJ2-5	ASSKERRTNSPETQY